This is a list of T cell receptor beta chains from one sample in a study of shared clonotypes between healthy human individuals. Assay used: immunoSEQ multiplex PCR; TCRdb lists only in-frame clones, some missing. The sample yields roughly 2 million clones, about 94% seen once. Material for sequencing was naive CD8+ T cells sorted from blood. Receptors were obtained from a man between 18 and 35 years old in good health. CDR3s include the opening cysteine and the closing phenylalanine or tryptophan. D genes are given only for firm matches. Some rows have no size entry. The others give once, few or many, or a class for an expanded clone.

d_gene	abundance	v_gene	j_gene	CDR3nt	CDR3aa
.	.	TRBV4-3	TRBJ2-1	TGCGCCAGCAGCCAAGAGGTGACTACCAGCTCCTACAATGAGCAGTTCTTC	CASSQEVTTSSYNEQFF
.	.	TRBV5-6	TRBJ2-7	TGTGCCAGCAGCCCGGGATCGGATTACGAGCAGTACTTC	CASSPGSDYEQYF
.	.	TRBV5-4	TRBJ2-7	TGTGCCAGCAGCCCCATGCCCTCCTCCTACGAGCAGTACTTC	CASSPMPSSYEQYF
TRBD2	.	TRBV5-1	TRBJ2-1	TGCGCCAGCAGTTCAAGCGGGAGCCCCTACAATGAGCAGTTCTTC	CASSSSGSPYNEQFF
TRBD2	.	TRBV6-5	TRBJ2-7	TGTGCCAGCAGTTACTCTAGCGGGGGAACCTACGAGCAGTACTTC	CASSYSSGGTYEQYF
.	.	TRBV7-9	TRBJ2-7	TGTGCCAGCAGCTTAATATCCCACGAGCAGTACTTC	CASSLISHEQYF
.	.	TRBV11-2	TRBJ1-1	TGTGCCAGCAGCTCCAGATTTGAAGCTTTCTTT	CASSSRFEAFF
TRBD1	.	TRBV11-2	TRBJ2-7	TGTGCCAGCAGCTTAGATTCGGGACAGGGGTTATACGAGCAGTACTTC	CASSLDSGQGLYEQYF
.	.	TRBV7-7	TRBJ2-1	TGTGCTAGCAGCTTACTTATGGGAGTGGATGAGCAGTTCTTC	CASSLLMGVDEQFF
.	.	TRBV13	TRBJ1-4	TGTGCCAGCAGCGAGGGGTCTATAACTAATGAAAAACTGTTTTTT	CASSEGSITNEKLFF
.	.	TRBV6-5	TRBJ1-1	TGTGCCAGCAGTTACTCGGAGCTTGGCACTGAAGCTTTCTTT	CASSYSELGTEAFF
.	.	TRBV11-2	TRBJ2-7	TGTGCCAGCAGCTATCACACGGGCAGCTACGAGCAGTACTTC	CASSYHTGSYEQYF
TRBD2	.	TRBV6-5	TRBJ2-7	TGTGCCAGCAGTTATAGGGAGGGATCGAGCGAGCAGTACTTC	CASSYREGSSEQYF
.	.	TRBV28	TRBJ2-3	TGTGCCAGCAGTTTGGGTGGCGGAACGCAGTATTTT	CASSLGGGTQYF
.	.	TRBV6-5	TRBJ1-5	TGTGCCAGCAGTTTCACCGAACATCAGCCCCAGCATTTT	CASSFTEHQPQHF
.	.	TRBV7-2	TRBJ2-7	TGTGCCAGCAGCTTAGAACAGGGCCAGGGGTACGAGCAGTACTTC	CASSLEQGQGYEQYF
TRBD2	.	TRBV19	TRBJ2-1	TGTGCCAGTAGGGTACTAGCGGAGGGGGTAAATGAGCAGTTCTTC	CASRVLAEGVNEQFF
.	.	TRBV9	TRBJ2-7	TGTGCCAGCAGTTACTTAGGGGATTACGAGCAGTACTTC	CASSYLGDYEQYF
.	.	TRBV30	TRBJ2-7	TGTGCCTGGAGTGCTGTCAGGGGGGGGAACTACGAGCAGTACTTC	CAWSAVRGGNYEQYF
.	.	TRBV14	TRBJ2-1	TGTGCCAGCAGCTCCACACGCAATGAGCAGTTCTTC	CASSSTRNEQFF
.	.	TRBV9	TRBJ2-5	TGTGCCAGCAGCGTAGGTAGCGGACAAGAGACCCAGTACTTC	CASSVGSGQETQYF
.	.	TRBV2	TRBJ2-7	TGTGCCAGCAGTGACGGCGGCTACGAGCAGTACTTC	CASSDGGYEQYF
.	.	TRBV29-1	TRBJ2-1	TGCAGCGTTGCTTCCGTCGCGGACAATGAGCAGTTCTTC	CSVASVADNEQFF
.	.	TRBV2	TRBJ1-1	TGTGCCAGCAGTGAACCGGGGAAGTACACTGAAGCTTTCTTT	CASSEPGKYTEAFF
.	.	TRBV30	TRBJ2-7	TGTGCCTGGAGTGTACGGGGAACGGACTACACACTTCCCTACGAGCAGTACTTC	CAWSVRGTDYTLPYEQYF
TRBD1	.	TRBV6-5	TRBJ2-1	TGTGCCAGCAGCACCGGGACAGGGCAAGCACCGGAGCAGTTCTTC	CASSTGTGQAPEQFF
TRBD1	.	TRBV7-2	TRBJ2-7	TGTGCCAGCAGCATTCTTTTGGGGACAGGGGCCTACGAGCAGTACTTC	CASSILLGTGAYEQYF
.	.	TRBV27	TRBJ2-2	TGTGCCAGCAGTTCTATGAACACCGGGGAGCTGTTTTTT	CASSSMNTGELFF
.	once	TRBV4-2	TRBJ2-5	TGTGCCAGCAGCCTTTTAGCGGACCAGTGGGAGACCCAGTACTTC	CASSLLADQWETQYF
.	once	TRBV28	TRBJ1-5	TGTGCCAGCAGTTTACAGCGATCCGGTTGGCAGCATTTT	CASSLQRSGWQHF
.	.	TRBV28	TRBJ2-7	TGTGCCAGCAGTTTGGCCAGCTCCTACGAGCAGTACTTC	CASSLASSYEQYF
.	.	TRBV9	TRBJ1-1	TGTGCCAGCAGCGTAGGGGTTTTGACTGAAGCTTTCTTT	CASSVGVLTEAFF
TRBD1	.	TRBV11-2	TRBJ2-1	TGTGCCAGCAGCAACTTAGGACAGGGTGCCTACAATGAGCAGTTCTTC	CASSNLGQGAYNEQFF
.	.	TRBV11-2	TRBJ2-7	TGTGCCAGCAGTCACGAAATGGACGAGCAGTACTTC	CASSHEMDEQYF
.	.	TRBV28	TRBJ2-7	TGTGCCAGCAGCAACTACCTCTACGAGCAGTACTTC	CASSNYLYEQYF
.	.	TRBV7-9	TRBJ2-7	TGTGCCAGCAGAGAACCGGGACGGCACTACGAGCAGTACTTC	CASREPGRHYEQYF
.	.	TRBV30	TRBJ1-2	TGTGCCTGGAGTGGGCCCGGCGATGGCTACACCTTC	CAWSGPGDGYTF
.	.	TRBV9	TRBJ2-1	TGTGCCAGCAGCGTATACGAGGGGTTTGATGAGCAGTTCTTC	CASSVYEGFDEQFF
TRBD1	.	TRBV4-2	TRBJ2-2	TGTGCCAGCAATACAGGGGACACCGGGGAGCTGTTTTTT	CASNTGDTGELFF
TRBD1	.	TRBV6-5	TRBJ2-7	TGTGCCAGCAGTTTGACAGGGGCCCTCTCCTACGAGCAGTACTTC	CASSLTGALSYEQYF
TRBD1	once	TRBV2	TRBJ1-2	TGTGCCAGCAGTGGGGGACAGGGAAATGGCTACACCTTC	CASSGGQGNGYTF
.	.	TRBV7-8	TRBJ2-3	TGTGCCAGCAGCTTAGCGCGAAGCGGGAGCACAGATACGCAGTATTTT	CASSLARSGSTDTQYF
TRBD1	.	TRBV7-2	TRBJ2-5	TGTGCCAGCAGCTTAGTTGGGACAGGGGGCAACCAAGAGACCCAGTACTTC	CASSLVGTGGNQETQYF
TRBD1	few	TRBV4-1	TRBJ2-7	TGCGCCAGCAGCCAAGAACCCCGGACAGGGGTCTACGAGCAGTACTTC	CASSQEPRTGVYEQYF
TRBD1	.	TRBV4-1	TRBJ1-3	TGCGCCAGCAGCCAGACCCCAGGGGGGACCGCTGGAAACACCATATATTTT	CASSQTPGGTAGNTIYF
.	few	TRBV10-1	TRBJ1-2	TGCGCCATCGCGGACAGTCCTGGGGATGGCTACACCTTC	CAIADSPGDGYTF
.	once	TRBV18	TRBJ2-5	TGTGCCAGCTCACCCCCGACAGGATACCAAGAGACCCAGTACTTC	CASSPPTGYQETQYF